This is a list of T cell receptor beta chains from one sample in a study of blood T cell repertoires in COVID-19. Sequencing used immunoSEQ multiplex PCR; TCRdb keeps in-frame clones, though not all of them. The sample holds 350,000 to 450,000 clones; 91% are singletons and the top ten take about 0.78%. Sequencing input: PBMCs or T cells enriched from blood (not recorded which). The receptors were gathered from a woman between 35 and 50 years old who had been exposed to COVID-19. Both conserved end residues are part of each CDR3. D genes are given only for firm matches. Expanded clones are given a class, and other clones once, few, many or no size at all.

cdr3_aa cdr3_nt j_call v_call d_call clone_size
CASSSGGNEQYF TGTGCCAGCAGTTCAGGGGGTAACGAGCAGTACTTC TRBJ2-7 TRBV12-3/TRBV12-4 TRBD1 NA
CASSLFISSEAFF TGTGCCAGCAGCTTATTTATATCGAGTGAGGCTTTCTTT TRBJ1-1 TRBV13 NA NA
CASSLAGELVEQFF TGTGCCAGCAGCTTAGCGGGAGAATTGGTCGAGCAGTTCTTC TRBJ2-1 TRBV7-3 TRBD2 NA
CASSLAGVSYEQYF TGTGCCAGCAGCTTAGCCGGGGTTAGCTACGAGCAGTACTTC TRBJ2-7 TRBV13 NA few
CASHSSNYGYTF TGTGCCAGCCACAGCTCTAACTATGGCTACACCTTC TRBJ1-2 TRBV12-3/TRBV12-4 NA NA
CAWKSLGAGAYTEAFF TGTGCCTGGAAGTCCTTAGGTGCGGGGGCCTACACTGAAGCTTTCTTT TRBJ1-1 TRBV30 NA NA
CASSLNLGGGAILYEQYF TGTGCCAGCAGCTTAAACCTGGGAGGAGGGGCGATTTTATACGAGCAGTACTTC TRBJ2-7 TRBV7-2 NA NA
CASSLGANRGYEAFF TGTGCCAGCAGCTTAGGCGCCAACAGGGGTTATGAAGCTTTCTTT TRBJ1-1 TRBV7-9 TRBD1 NA
CARARGTLGLRRNTIYF TGTGCCAGAGCAAGGGGGACCCTGGGGTTAAGAAGAAACACCATATATTTT TRBJ1-3 TRBV19 NA NA
CSAQGQGAGGYTF TGCAGCGCCCAGGGACAGGGGGCCGGTGGCTACACCTTC TRBJ1-2 TRBV29-1 TRBD1 NA
CATSDSGNSQPQHF TGTGCCACCAGTGACTCAGGGAATAGTCAGCCCCAGCATTTT TRBJ1-5 TRBV24-1 NA NA
CATQRPGNLPGELFF TGTGCCACCCAAAGGCCGGGGAATTTACCCGGGGAGCTGTTTTTT TRBJ2-2 TRBV19 NA NA
CASSLGLTGVGNTIYF TGTGCCAGCAGCTTAGGCCTGACAGGGGTTGGAAACACCATATATTTT TRBJ1-3 TRBV7-2 TRBD1 NA
CASSLITPGREGDDYVSTGELFF TGTGCCAGCAGCCTAATCACACCCGGCCGGGAGGGCGATGATTATGTATCTACCGGGGAGCTGTTTTTT TRBJ2-2 TRBV3-1/TRBV3-2 TRBD2 NA
CASKSNGLRRDTQYF TGTGCCAGCAAAAGTAACGGTTTACGGAGAGATACGCAGTATTTT TRBJ2-3 TRBV6-5 NA NA
CASSPRQASYEQYF TGTGCCAGCAGCCCCAGACAGGCTTCCTACGAGCAGTACTTC TRBJ2-7 TRBV5-5 NA NA
CASSLPSGYEQYF TGCGCCAGCAGCTTGCCTTCAGGATACGAGCAGTACTTC TRBJ2-7 TRBV5-1 NA NA